This T cell receptor (beta chain) stems from a study of T cell repertoires in cytomegalovirus infection. At the level of the study: Public TCR beta signature analysis indicated the presence of both CMV infection and matching HLA type. Findings of the study overall: Clonotype analysis showed dominance of the ex vivo response by HLA-C-restricted CMV-specific TCR beta clonotypes.

TCRdb processed the reads anew with MiXCR; each CDR3 protein has one entry. The sample records 500,000 to 600,000 distinct CDR3 sequences, about 15% being singletons. V was clipped by 6 bases and J by 1 base, with 13 bases between them. The germline V gene encodes CDR1 KGHDR and CDR2 SFDVKD. This CDR3 region has 15 residues. This clonotype was seen a handful of times. Its antigen is currently unknown. The sample consisted of CD8+ T cells from PBMCs. The genes are TRBV24-1 and TRBJ2-3; D ambiguous. This sequence was found in a human donor in good health (CMV status not recorded). Some clones in this sample may be carry-over from other donors' samples. CDR3 protein: CATSSQEERTDTQYF. In DNA, the CDR3 is TGTGCCACCAGTTCTCAAGAGGAACGCACAGATACGCAGTATTTT.